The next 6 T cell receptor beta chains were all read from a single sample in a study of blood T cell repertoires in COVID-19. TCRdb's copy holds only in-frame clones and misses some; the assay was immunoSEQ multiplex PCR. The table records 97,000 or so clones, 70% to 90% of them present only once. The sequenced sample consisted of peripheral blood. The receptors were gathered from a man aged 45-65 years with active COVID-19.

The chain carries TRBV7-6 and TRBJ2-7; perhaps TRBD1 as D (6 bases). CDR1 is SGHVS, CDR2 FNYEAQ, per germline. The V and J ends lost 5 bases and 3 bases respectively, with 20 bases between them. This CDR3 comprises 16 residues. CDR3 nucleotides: TGTGCCAGCAGCCCGGGCCTAGGGGGAATCCGCTACGAGCAGTACTTC. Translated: CASSPGLGGIRYEQYF.

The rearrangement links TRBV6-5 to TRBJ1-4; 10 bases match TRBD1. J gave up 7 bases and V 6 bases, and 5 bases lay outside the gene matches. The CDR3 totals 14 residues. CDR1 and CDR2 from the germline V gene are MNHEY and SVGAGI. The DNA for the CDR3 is TGTGCCAGCAGAGGGACAGGGGAGAGTGAAAAACTGTTTTTT. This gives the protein CASRGTGESEKLFF.

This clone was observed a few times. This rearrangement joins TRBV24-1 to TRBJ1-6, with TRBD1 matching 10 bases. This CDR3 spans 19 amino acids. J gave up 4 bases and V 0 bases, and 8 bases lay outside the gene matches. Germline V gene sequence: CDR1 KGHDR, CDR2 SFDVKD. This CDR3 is CATSDLLRTGGFYNSPLHF. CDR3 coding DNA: TGTGCCACCAGTGATTTGCTCCGGACAGGGGGGTTTTATAATTCACCCCTCCACTTT.

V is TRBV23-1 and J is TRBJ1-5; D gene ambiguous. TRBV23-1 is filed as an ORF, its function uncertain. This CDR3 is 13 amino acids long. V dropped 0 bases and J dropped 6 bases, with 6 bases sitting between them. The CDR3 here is CASSQSAIQPQHF. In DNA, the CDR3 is TGCGCCAGCAGTCAATCGGCAATTCAGCCCCAGCATTTT.

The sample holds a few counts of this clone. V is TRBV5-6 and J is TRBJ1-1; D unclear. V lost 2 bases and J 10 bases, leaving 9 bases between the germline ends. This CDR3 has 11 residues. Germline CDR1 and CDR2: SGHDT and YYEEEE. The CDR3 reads CASSFRERAFF. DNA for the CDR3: TGTGCCAGCAGCTTCCGGGAGAGAGCTTTCTTT.

CDR3 nucleotides: TGTGCCAGGGAGAGGGCTCTCTCGTCGAATACGCAGTATTTT. It yields the protein CARERALSSNTQYF. The rearrangement joins TRBV3-1 (or the pseudogene TRBV3-2) to TRBJ2-3, with a possible D match to TRBD2 (5 bases). CDR3 size: 14 residues. The germline V and J ends were trimmed by 9 bases and 7 bases, with 20 bases remaining between them. Per the germline V gene, CDR1 is LGHDT and CDR2 is YNNKEL (reference sequence).